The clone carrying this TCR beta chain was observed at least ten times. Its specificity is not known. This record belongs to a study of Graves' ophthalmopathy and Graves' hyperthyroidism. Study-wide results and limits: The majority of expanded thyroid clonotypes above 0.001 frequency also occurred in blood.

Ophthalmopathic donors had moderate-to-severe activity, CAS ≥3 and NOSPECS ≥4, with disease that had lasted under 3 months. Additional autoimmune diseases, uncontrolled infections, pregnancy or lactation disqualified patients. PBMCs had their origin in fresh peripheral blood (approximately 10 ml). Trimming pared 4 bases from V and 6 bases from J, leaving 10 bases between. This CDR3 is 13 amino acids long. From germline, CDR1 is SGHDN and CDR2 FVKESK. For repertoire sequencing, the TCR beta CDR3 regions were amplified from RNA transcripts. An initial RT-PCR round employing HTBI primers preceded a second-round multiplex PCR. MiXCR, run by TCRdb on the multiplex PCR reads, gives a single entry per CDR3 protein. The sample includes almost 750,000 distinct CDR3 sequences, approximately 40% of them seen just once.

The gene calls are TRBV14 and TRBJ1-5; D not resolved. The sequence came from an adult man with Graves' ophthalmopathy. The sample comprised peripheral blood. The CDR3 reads CASSRTMGQPQHF. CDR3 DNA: TGTGCCAGCAGCCGAACTATGGGTCAGCCCCAGCATTTT.